This T cell receptor beta chain was sequenced during a study of response to subunit inactivated influenza vaccine. Whole-study findings and limits: Authors suggested each seasonal influenza vaccination recruits few new T cells.

In TCRdb, the RT-PCR reads were re-called with MiXCR into one record per CDR3 protein. The repertoire includes a few hundred thousand distinct CDR3 sequences, approximately 7.7% of them detected once, and 13% sits in the top ten. The sample holds a few counts of this clonotype. No antigen is known for it. The material was PBMCs from blood, obtained around 2 years after vaccination. This sequence was found in a man between 45 and 75 years old who received an inactivated influenza vaccine.

The DNA for the CDR3 is TGCGCCAGCAGCACGGGACAGTACACAGATACGCAGTATTTT. Translation: CASSTGQYTDTQYF. The V gene is TRBV5-1, the J gene TRBJ2-3; TRBD1 agrees at 7 bases. This CDR3 contains 14 residues. J was trimmed by 2 bases and V by 4 bases; bases with no gene match: 4. Germline CDR1 and CDR2: SGHRS and YFSETQ.